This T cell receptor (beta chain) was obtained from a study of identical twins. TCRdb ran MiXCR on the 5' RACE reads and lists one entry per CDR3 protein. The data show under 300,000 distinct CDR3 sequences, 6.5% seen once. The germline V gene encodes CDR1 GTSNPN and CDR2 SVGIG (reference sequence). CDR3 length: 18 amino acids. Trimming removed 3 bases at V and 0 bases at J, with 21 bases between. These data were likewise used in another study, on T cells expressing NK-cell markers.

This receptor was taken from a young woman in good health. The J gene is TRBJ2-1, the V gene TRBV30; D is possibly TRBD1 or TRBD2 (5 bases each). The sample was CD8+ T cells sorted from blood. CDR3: CAWRDSSGRLSSYNEQFF. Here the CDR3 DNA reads TGTGCCTGGAGGGACTCCTCGGGGCGTTTAAGCTCCTACAATGAGCAGTTCTTC.